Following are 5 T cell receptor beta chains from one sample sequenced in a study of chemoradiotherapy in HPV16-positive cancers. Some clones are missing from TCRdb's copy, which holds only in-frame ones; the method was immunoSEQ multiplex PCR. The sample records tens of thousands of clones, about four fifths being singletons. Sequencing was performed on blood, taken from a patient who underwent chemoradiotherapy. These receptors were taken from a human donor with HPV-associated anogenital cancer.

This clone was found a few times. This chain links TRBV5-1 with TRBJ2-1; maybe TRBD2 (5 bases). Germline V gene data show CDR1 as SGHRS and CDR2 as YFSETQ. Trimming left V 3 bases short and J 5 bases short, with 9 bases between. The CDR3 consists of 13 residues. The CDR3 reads CASSSYGDNEQFF. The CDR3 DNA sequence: TGCGCCAGCAGCTCGTACGGGGACAATGAGCAGTTCTTC.

CDR3 sequence reads: CASSQRGQYTEAFF. CDR3 coding DNA: TGTGCCAGCAGTCAACGGGGACAGTACACTGAAGCTTTCTTT. The gene calls are TRBV28 and TRBJ1-1, with 7 bases that match TRBD1. This CDR3 contains 14 residues. Germline lookup yields CDR1 MDHEN and CDR2 SYDVKM. V lost 5 bases, J lost 3 bases, and 6 bases stayed unmatched.

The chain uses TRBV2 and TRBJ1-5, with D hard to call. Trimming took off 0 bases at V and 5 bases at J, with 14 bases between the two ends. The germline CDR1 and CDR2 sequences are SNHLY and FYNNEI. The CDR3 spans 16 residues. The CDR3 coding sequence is TGTGCCAGCAGTGAAGCCTGGGTCACAACGTATCAGCCCCAGCATTTT. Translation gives CASSEAWVTTYQPQHF.

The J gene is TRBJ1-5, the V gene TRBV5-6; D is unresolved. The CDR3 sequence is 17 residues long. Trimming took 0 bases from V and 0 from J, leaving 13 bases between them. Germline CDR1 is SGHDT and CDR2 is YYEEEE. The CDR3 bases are TGTGCCAGCAGCTTGGCCGGGCACGCCTTTAGCAATCAGCCCCAGCATTTT. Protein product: CASSLAGHAFSNQPQHF.

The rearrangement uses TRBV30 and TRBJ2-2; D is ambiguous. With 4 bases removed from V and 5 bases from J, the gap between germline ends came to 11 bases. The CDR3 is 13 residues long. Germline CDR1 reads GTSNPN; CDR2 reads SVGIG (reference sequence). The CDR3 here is CAWKTLRTGELFF. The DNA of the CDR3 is TGTGCCTGGAAAACTCTGAGGACCGGGGAGCTGTTTTTT. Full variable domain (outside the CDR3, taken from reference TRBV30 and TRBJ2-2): SQTIHQWPATLVQPVGSPLSLECTVEGTSNPNLYWYRQAAGRGLQLLFYSVGIGQISSEVPQNLSASRPQDRQFILSSKKLLLSDSGFYLCAWKTLRTGELFFGEGSRLTVL.